The source of this TCR beta chain is a study of cytomegalovirus exposure and HLA in healthy donors. Study background: In an early release, HLA-typed donors contributed 80 million to 95 million unique TCR sequences. Overall study results and limits: It was assumed in the presence/absence analyses that sequencing depth was roughly uniform across donors.

Germline CDR1 and CDR2: GTSNPN and SVGIG (reference sequence). This CDR3 spans 14 amino acids. Primers included in the PCR were 60 Vbeta and 13 Jbeta primers. Sequenced by immunoSEQ multiplex PCR; TCRdb stores in-frame clones only, minus some. Among about 220,000 clones listed, 82% were seen once. About this clone: Its target is not known.

The chain carries TRBV30 and TRBJ2-5; 8 bases map to TRBD2. The sequencing input was PBMCs. The sequence was obtained from a woman in her thirties or forties in good health and CMV-seropositive. The DNA of the CDR3 is TGTGCTTGGGGAGTAGCGGGAAACGGGGAGACCCAGTACTTC. As protein: CAWGVAGNGETQYF.